A single T cell receptor beta chain is shown here with its context. In the study's own analysis: Reference gene primer amplification gave nucleated cell count estimates. Sequencing was performed with immunoSEQ multiplex PCR; in TCRdb, only in-frame clones are kept and a portion is missing. V and J calls and clone size are given by that table; D and trimming were obtained from the DNA. The data hold 70,000 or so clones, with 87% observed a single time. This CDR3 has 15 amino acids. Germline CDR1 and CDR2: LGHNA and YSLEER. V lost 3 bases and J 0 bases, leaving 11 bases between the germline ends. This specimen belongs to a study of blood T cell repertoires in COVID-19. Study at large: Samples taken during acute and convalescent COVID-19 were collected in the United States, Italy and Spain. Sources were T cells, B-cell-depleted T cells, or PBMCs; the material itself was cDNA or gDNA.

The J gene is TRBJ1-1, the V gene TRBV4-3, with a weak D call TRBD1 (5 bases). This clonotype was obtained from a man in his fifties or sixties with active COVID-19. The sequenced sample was peripheral blood. CDR3: CASSQEGWMNTEAFF. The CDR3 bases are TGCGCCAGCAGCCAGGAGGGGTGGATGAACACTGAAGCTTTCTTT.